Included here is one T cell receptor beta chain sequence, with context. Its specificity is not known. This sample is drawn from a study of OX40 agonist ivuxolimab in advanced cancers. Overall study: Ivuxolimab, an antibody acting as an agonist of OX40 (CD134), was used to treat patients. Prior anti-PD-1, anti-PD-L1 or anti-CTLA-4 therapy did not bar entry, and 40% to 45% had some. Study findings and constraints: Partial responders treated at 0.1-3.0 mg/kg exhibited clonal expansion among the lowest measured.

Sequencing used immunoSEQ multiplex PCR; TCRdb keeps in-frame clones, though not all of them. The sample yields roughly 8,700 clones, around 89% seen once. Autoimmune disease history or systemic immunosuppression was exclusionary. The input for sequencing was CD4+ or CD8+ T cells sorted from blood, taken in a trial of the OX40 agonist ivuxolimab. The TCR sequence derives from an adult with an advanced solid tumor such as melanoma, head and neck, liver or kidney cancer.

CDR3 residues: CASTRGRHEKLFF. CDR3 nucleotides: TGTGCCAGCACCCGGGGGCGGCATGAAAAACTGTTTTTT. J is TRBJ1-4 and V is TRBV2; D perhaps matches TRBD1 (6 bases). Trimming pared 7 bases from V and 6 bases from J, leaving 12 bases between. There are 13 residues in the CDR3. Germline V CDR1 and CDR2: SNHLY, FYNNEI.